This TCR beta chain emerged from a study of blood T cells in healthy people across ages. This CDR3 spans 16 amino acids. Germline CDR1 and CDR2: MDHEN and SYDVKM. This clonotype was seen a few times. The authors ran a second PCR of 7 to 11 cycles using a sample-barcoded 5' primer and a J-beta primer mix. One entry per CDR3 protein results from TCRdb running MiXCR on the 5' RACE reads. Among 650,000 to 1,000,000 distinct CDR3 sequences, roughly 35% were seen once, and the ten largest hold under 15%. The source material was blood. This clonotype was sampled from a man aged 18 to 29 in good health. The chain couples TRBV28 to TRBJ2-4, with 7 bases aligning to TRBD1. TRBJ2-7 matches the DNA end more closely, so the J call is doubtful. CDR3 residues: CASSLRRLGQSYEQYF. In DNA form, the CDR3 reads TGTGCCAGCAGTCTTCGCCGCTTGGGACAGTCCTACGAGCAGTACTTC.